This T cell receptor (beta chain) originates from a study of T cells in Graves' hyperthyroidism and ophthalmopathy (dated by TCRdb to about 2019). Study-wide context: To identify TCR V-J signatures that set the groups apart, the researchers used a discovery cohort of 100 patients, made up of under 50 with Graves' ophthalmopathy and some 60 with stable Graves' hyperthyroidism. In addition, the study compared T-cell repertoires in thyroid tissue and in blood from roughly 6 Graves' hyperthyroidism patients. TCR Vbeta CDR3 sequencing of 135 peripheral blood samples (under 45 ophthalmopathy, 75 to 85 hyperthyroidism and some 17 progressor patients) is reported in the paper. The approximately 98 discovery patients were randomly divided into training and test sets at a 7:3 ratio. Following sampling, methimazole starting at 30 mg daily was given to hyperthyroidism patients, and high-dose intravenous methylprednisolone was given to ophthalmopathy patients. Prospective prediction of ophthalmopathy was tested in an independent validation cohort consisting of 18 hyperthyroidism patients and about 17 patients who later progressed to ophthalmopathy. Study-level results and caveats: In validation, the model predicted progression to ophthalmopathy a median of about 6 months before onset, with about 70% sensitivity and about 72% specificity. Blood samples also contained most of the expanded thyroid clonotypes (frequency above 0.001), which suggests that blood repertoires may reflect thyroid immune responses. No statistical method was used to fix the sample size in advance, and group allocation was not hidden from the investigators. A 13 V-J signature model separated ophthalmopathy from stable hyperthyroidism, with around 88% sensitivity and 81.08% specificity in cross-validation and 80%/75% in testing.

TCR beta CDR3 regions were amplified from RNA transcripts. The first round of RT-PCR for the TCR CDR3 was performed with the HTBI primer set and the Qiagen OneStep RT-PCR kit. A second multiplex PCR round built the libraries, followed by size selection and purification. Paired-end sequencing of the libraries was performed with 100 bp reads on an Illumina HiSeq2000. As for the original processing: Raw data were processed with SOAPnuke, discarding reads with adapters, uncalled bases, mean Phred below 15, or no exact constant-primer or identifier match. COPE v1.2.5 was used to merge the high-quality paired reads, and each unique nucleotide sequence was defined as a clonotype. MiTCR v1.1 was used to align the clonotypes against IMGT TRBV, TRBD and TRBJ reference segments. Only V-J combinations with frequency above 0.0001, covering about 99% of repertoires, were analysed. A TCS score was defined as the ratio of F50 (clonal expansion) to E x V (chaos), with BLOSUM62-based TCRdist applied between CDR3 peptides within each V-J. Welch's t-statistics and random forest reduced several hundred V-J features to under 15, which were used in a naive Bayes classifier (R e1071). The raw public data were reprocessed by TCRdb itself: fastp quality trimming at Q25, MiXCR clonotype calling, in-frame beta chains only. Rows with one shared CDR3 protein collapse into an entry with the most common genes and DNA. The V and J calls come from TCRdb's annotation, not from the publication. The sample contains 600,000 or so distinct CDR3 sequences, about 45% of them found a single time. The ten largest clones take up approximately 8.2% of the sample.

Stable Graves' hyperthyroidism was defined as the absence of progression to ophthalmopathy over 18 months of follow-up. Hyperthyroidism patients were newly diagnosed, had a disease duration of under 2 months, and were aged 18 to 65 years. The study excluded patients with uncontrolled infections, other autoimmune diseases, pregnancy or lactation. Diagnoses relied on clinical symptoms, serum thyroxine and TRAb, thyroid ultrasound and orbital computed tomography. Total RNA was extracted with Trizol reagent, and quality was checked on an Agilent 2100 Bioanalyzer. The CDR3 numbers 16 residues from cysteine through phenylalanine. Here the CDR3 DNA is all that survives: 48 bases in frame from base 1. CDR1 LNHDA and CDR2 SQIVND were looked up in the germline V gene (reference sequence). This clonotype showed up just a few times. The antigen it recognizes is unknown. At one end, the junction sequence differs from germline, possibly due to a read error.

The chain uses TRBV19 and TRBJ2-5, and TRBD2 matches 14 of the central bases. Sample: peripheral blood or thyroid tissue (not recorded which). The sequence was obtained from a young woman with Graves' hyperthyroidism. Donor details come from another sample of the same person, matched by shared clones. The CDR3 protein is CTSSIGTSGRGETQYF. The DNA is TGTACCAGTAGTATCGGGACTAGCGGGAGAGGAGAGACCCAGTACTTC.